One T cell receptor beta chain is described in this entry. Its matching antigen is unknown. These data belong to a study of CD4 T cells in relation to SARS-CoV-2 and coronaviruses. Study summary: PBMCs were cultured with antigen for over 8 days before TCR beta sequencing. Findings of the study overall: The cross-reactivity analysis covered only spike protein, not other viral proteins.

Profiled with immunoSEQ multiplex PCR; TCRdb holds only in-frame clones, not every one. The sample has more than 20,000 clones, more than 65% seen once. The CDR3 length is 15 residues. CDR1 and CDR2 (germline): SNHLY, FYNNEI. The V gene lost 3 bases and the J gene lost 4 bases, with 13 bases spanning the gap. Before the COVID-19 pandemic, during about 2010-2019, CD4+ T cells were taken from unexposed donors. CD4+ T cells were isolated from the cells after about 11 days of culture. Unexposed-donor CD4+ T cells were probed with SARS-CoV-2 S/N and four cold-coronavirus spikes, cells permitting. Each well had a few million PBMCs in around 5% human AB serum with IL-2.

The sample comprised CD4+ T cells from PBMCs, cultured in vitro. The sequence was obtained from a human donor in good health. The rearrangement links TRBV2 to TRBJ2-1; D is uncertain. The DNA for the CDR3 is TGTGCCAGCAGTGACGGGCCCGACCAATACAATGAGCAGTTCTTC. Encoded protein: CASSDGPDQYNEQFF.